These 24 T cell receptor beta chains were sequenced from one sample in a study of blood T cell repertoires in COVID-19 (dated by TCRdb to about 2020). Libraries were built with the immunoSEQ multiplex PCR assay. TCRdb mirrors the immuneACCESS table, restricted to in-frame sequences. Some clones are absent from its copies; in checked studies, under half trace to an unresolved V gene, and the reason for the others is unknown. The sample profile shows tens of thousands of clones; approximately 85% of them were found once. The ten largest clones capture roughly 16% of the sample. Sequencing used peripheral blood. Receptors originate from a human donor in a cohort sampled during active COVID-19.

In this sample, this clone turned up a few times. This CDR3 is CASSFGGPSGNTIYF. In DNA form, the CDR3 reads TGTGCCAGCAGCTTCGGGGGACCCTCTGGAAACACCATATATTTT. This sequence joins TRBV7-2 and TRBJ1-3; TRBD1 might be the D (5 bases). Trimming shortened V by 3 bases and J by 0 bases, and 9 bases separated the two germline ends. The CDR3 has 15 amino acids. Germline CDR1 SGHTA, CDR2 FQGNSA.

The chain recombines TRBV6-4 with TRBJ2-7; D possibly corresponds to TRBD1 (5 bases). CDR1 is MRHNA, CDR2 SNTAGT, per germline. This CDR3 is built from 16 residues. Trimming shortened V by 5 bases and J by 6 bases, and 23 bases separated the two germline ends. The CDR3 nucleotides read TGTGCCAGCAGTCCCACTCCGACTCGTCAGGGCGTCGAGCAGTACTTC. Amino acid sequence: CASSPTPTRQGVEQYF.

The chain employs TRBV19 and TRBJ1-2, with D possibly being TRBD1 (6 bases). This CDR3 has 15 amino acids. Per germline, CDR1 LNHDA and CDR2 SQIVND (reference sequence). V lost 8 bases and J lost 1, with 17 bases in between. The CDR3 DNA reads TGTGCCAGTGGACCGGACAGAGGAGTTAACTATGGCTACACCTTC. Protein: CASGPDRGVNYGYTF.

V and J are TRBV7-8 and TRBJ2-7; D possibly corresponds to TRBD2 (7 bases). Trimming took off 5 bases at V and 0 bases at J, with 17 bases between the two ends. The length of the CDR3 is 16 residues. Germline CDR1 reads SGHVS; CDR2 reads FQNEAQ. The CDR3 region has the DNA TGTGCCAGCAGCCGCCGTGGGGGGGCCGACTCCTACGAGCAGTACTTC. Its translation: CASSRRGGADSYEQYF.

The V and J genes are TRBV12-3 or TRBV12-4 and TRBJ1-1; perhaps TRBD1 as D (5 bases). The CDR3 covers 11 residues. Trimming removed 3 bases from V and 9 bases from J, with 8 bases in between. The CDR3 loop reads CASSFDSKAFF. CDR3 DNA sequence: TGTGCCAGCAGTTTTGACAGCAAAGCTTTCTTT.

This chain joins TRBV7-2 and TRBJ2-7, with D possibly TRBD2 on 6 matching bases. CDR3 length: 14 amino acids. The V end lost 1 base, the J end lost 4 bases, and 11 bases lay between the germline ends. Looked up from germline, CDR1 is SGHTA and CDR2 is FQGNSA. The CDR3 nucleotides read TGTGCCAGCAGCTTAGAACGGGAGAGATACGAGCAGTACTTC. The encoded protein is CASSLERERYEQYF.

The chain combines TRBV6-6 with TRBJ1-1; 7 nucleotides agree with TRBD1. With 1 base clipped from V and 2 bases from J, the junction kept 4 bases outside the gene matches. CDR3 length: 15 amino acids. The germline V gene has CDR1 MNHNY and CDR2 SVGAGI (reference sequence). DNA of the CDR3: TGTGCCAGCAGTTACTACGGGACAGAAAACACTGAAGCTTTCTTT. Translating it yields CASSYYGTENTEAFF.

This clone was recorded once. The V call is TRBV6-1, the J call TRBJ1-1; no clear D gene. The V and J ends lost 1 base and 5 bases respectively, with 11 bases between them. CDR3 length: 14 amino acids. From germline, CDR1 is MNHNS and CDR2 SASEGT. The CDR3 protein is CASSEGGESTEAFF. In DNA, the CDR3 is TGTGCCAGCAGTGAAGGCGGGGAAAGTACTGAAGCTTTCTTT.

This chain uses TRBV5-4 with TRBJ2-1, with TRBD1 matching 7 bases. The length of the CDR3 is 14 residues. The V segment lost 1 base and the J segment 5 bases; nucleotides outside the gene matches: 3. Looked up from germline, CDR1 is SGHNT and CDR2 is YYREEE (reference sequence). CDR3 amino acids: CASSLPDRDNEQFF. The CDR3 DNA sequence: TGTGCCAGCAGCTTGCCTGACAGGGACAATGAGCAGTTCTTC.

This clone was seen a single time. The CDR3 sequence is CSPGIGYTF. The CDR3 coding sequence is TGCAGTCCCGGGATCGGCTACACCTTC. V is TRBV20-1 and J is TRBJ1-2; D is unresolved. The CDR3 contains 9 residues. Deletions cut 8 bases from V and 8 bases from J, with 9 bases between. CDR1 DFQATT and CDR2 SNEGSKA come from the germline V gene (reference sequence).

This chain links TRBV27 with TRBJ1-1; 7 bases are a match to TRBD1. Unmatched junction bases numbered 12, after V lost 6 bases and J lost 5 bases. This CDR3 region has 15 residues. Germline CDR1 and CDR2: MNHEY and SMNVEV (reference sequence). This CDR3 reads CASSLTQGVQTEAFF. The CDR3, as DNA: TGTGCCAGCAGCCTTACTCAGGGGGTGCAAACTGAAGCTTTCTTT.

This clone was seen once. CDR3 sequence: CATSDGGTGELFF. As DNA, the CDR3 is TGTGCCACCAGTGATGGGGGGACCGGGGAGCTGTTTTTT. This rearrangement joins TRBV24-1 to TRBJ2-2; TRBD2 is a possible D gene (6 bases). Germline V CDR1 and CDR2: KGHDR, SFDVKD. Trimming left V 3 bases short and J 5 bases short, with 6 bases between. The CDR3 covers 13 residues.

The chain combines TRBV7-9 with TRBJ1-1, with D possibly matching TRBD1 (5 bases). From germline, CDR1 is SEHNR and CDR2 FQNEAQ (reference sequence). Deletions cut 2 bases from V and 4 bases from J, with 11 bases between. The CDR3 loop spans 14 amino acids. The CDR3 protein is CASSLTGVSTEAFF. In DNA form, the CDR3 reads TGTGCCAGCAGCTTAACGGGGGTGAGCACTGAAGCTTTCTTT.

The chain employs TRBV29-1 and TRBJ2-5; 8 positions agree with TRBD1. The germline V gene encodes CDR1 SQVTM and CDR2 ANQGSEA. The CDR3 contains 13 residues. This chain's CDR3 is CTDTSGGRETQYF. Here the CDR3 DNA reads TGCACCGATACCTCAGGGGGCCGGGAGACCCAGTACTTC.

The chain joins TRBV6-6 to TRBJ2-2, with TRBD1 as a possible D gene (5 bases). Germline CDR1 MNHNY, CDR2 SVGAGI (reference sequence). There are 13 residues in the CDR3. Trimming cost V 6 bases and J 1 base, with 6 bases left between them. This chain's CDR3 is CASSQGNTGELFF. CDR3 bases: TGTGCCAGCAGCCAGGGGAACACCGGGGAGCTGTTTTTT.

The chain's CDR3 is CSVRNRLAKDNEQFF. The CDR3 coding sequence is TGCAGCGTTCGAAATCGACTAGCGAAAGACAATGAGCAGTTCTTC. The V gene is TRBV29-1, the J gene TRBJ2-1; TRBD2 matches at 8 bases. Germline V CDR1 and CDR2: SQVTM, ANQGSEA. The CDR3 covers 15 residues. J lost 5 bases, V lost 5 bases, and 11 bases had no gene match.

This chain links TRBV7-9 with TRBJ1-1; D is uncertain. V lost 6 bases to trimming and J lost 0 bases, with 8 bases between them. The CDR3 has 13 residues. The germline V gene has CDR1 SEHNR and CDR2 FQNEAQ (reference sequence). The CDR3 DNA is TGTGCCAGCAGAGTCACATTGAACACTGAAGCTTTCTTT. Protein: CASRVTLNTEAFF.

This chain uses TRBV6-4 with TRBJ1-2; TRBD1 agrees at 7 bases. Germline V gene lookup returns CDR1 MRHNA and CDR2 SNTAGT. This CDR3 has 14 amino acids. V lost 6 bases to trimming and J lost 4 bases; unmatched junction nucleotides: 8. CDR3 loop: CASSAGTVGYGYTF. CDR3 DNA: TGTGCCAGCAGCGCCGGGACAGTCGGCTATGGCTACACCTTC.

V gene TRBV12-3 or TRBV12-4 combines with J gene TRBJ1-4; maybe TRBD1 (5 bases). The CDR3 is made up of 13 amino acids. The germline V and J ends were trimmed by 1 base and 7 bases, with 7 bases remaining between them. The CDR3 loop reads CASSLGGGEKLFF. The DNA of the CDR3 is TGTGCCAGCAGTTTAGGGGGGGGTGAAAAACTGTTTTTT.

The gene calls are TRBV27 and TRBJ2-1, with 11 bases matching TRBD2. Germline lookup yields CDR1 MNHEY and CDR2 SMNVEV (reference sequence). CDR3 size: 16 residues. Germline trimming cut 0 bases from V and 9 bases from J; bases unmatched to any gene: 7. The CDR3 reads CASSLSYSSGRSEQFF. CDR3 DNA: TGTGCCAGCAGTTTATCCTATTCTAGCGGGAGGTCTGAGCAGTTCTTC.

The CDR3 here is CASSTAPQGREKLFF. The DNA for the CDR3 is TGTGCCAGTAGTACAGCCCCCCAGGGTCGTGAAAAACTGTTTTTT. The genes are TRBV19 and TRBJ1-4; D perhaps matches TRBD1 (5 bases). Germline lookup yields CDR1 LNHDA and CDR2 SQIVND (reference sequence). The CDR3 runs 15 residues. Trimming cost V 4 bases and J 7 bases, with 16 bases left between them.

V usage is TRBV6-5 and J usage is TRBJ2-2, with a weak D call TRBD2 (6 bases). V lost 2 bases, J lost 4 bases, and 14 bases lay in between. Germline CDR1 is MNHEY and CDR2 is SVGAGI. The CDR3 extends over 16 amino acids. CDR3 protein: CASSYTSGFLTGELFF. The CDR3 DNA sequence: TGTGCCAGCAGTTACACCAGCGGGTTCCTCACCGGGGAGCTGTTTTTT.

The CDR3 DNA reads TGCAGCGTTGGGCAGGGACAGGACAGCAATCAGCCCCAGCATTTT. Encoded protein: CSVGQGQDSNQPQHF. The chain recombines TRBV29-1 with TRBJ1-5; TRBD1 matches 8 bases. The V gene's germline CDR1 is SQVTM and CDR2 ANQGSEA. This CDR3 comprises 15 residues. V was clipped by 4 bases and J by 1 base; unmatched bases: 6.

This chain joins TRBV7-8 and TRBJ2-3, with TRBD2 matching over 10 bases. The germline CDR1 and CDR2 sequences are SGHVS and FQNEAQ. The CDR3 loop spans 16 amino acids. The V and J ends lost 2 bases and 4 bases, in that order; junction bases with no gene match: 6. The CDR3 sequence is CASSLQGLAGADTQYF. CDR3 DNA: TGTGCCAGCAGCTTACAGGGTCTAGCGGGAGCAGATACGCAGTATTTT. Full variable domain (missing parts from reference TRBV7-8 and TRBJ2-3): GAGVSQSPRYKVAKRGQDVALRCDPISGHVSLFWYQQALGQGPEFLTYFQNEAQLDKSGLPSDRFFAERPEGSVSTLKIQRTQQEDSAVYLCASSLQGLAGADTQYFGPGTRLTVL.